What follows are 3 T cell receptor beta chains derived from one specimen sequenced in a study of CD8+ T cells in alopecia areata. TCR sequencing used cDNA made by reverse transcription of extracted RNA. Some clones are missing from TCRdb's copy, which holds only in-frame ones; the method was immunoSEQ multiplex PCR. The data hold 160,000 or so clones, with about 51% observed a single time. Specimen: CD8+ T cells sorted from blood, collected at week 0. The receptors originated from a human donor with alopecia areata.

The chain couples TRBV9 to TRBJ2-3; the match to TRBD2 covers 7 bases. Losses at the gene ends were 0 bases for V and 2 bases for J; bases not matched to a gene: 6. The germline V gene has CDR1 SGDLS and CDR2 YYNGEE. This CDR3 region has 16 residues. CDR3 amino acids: CASSVEAGDYTDTQYF. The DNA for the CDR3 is TGTGCCAGCAGCGTAGAGGCGGGGGACTACACAGATACGCAGTATTTT.

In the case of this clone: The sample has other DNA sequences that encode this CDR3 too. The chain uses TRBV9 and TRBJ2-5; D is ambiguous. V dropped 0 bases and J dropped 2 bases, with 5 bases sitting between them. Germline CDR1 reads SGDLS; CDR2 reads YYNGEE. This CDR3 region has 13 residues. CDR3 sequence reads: CASSVGGQETQYF. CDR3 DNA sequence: TGTGCCAGCAGCGTAGGGGGACAAGAGACCCAGTACTTC.

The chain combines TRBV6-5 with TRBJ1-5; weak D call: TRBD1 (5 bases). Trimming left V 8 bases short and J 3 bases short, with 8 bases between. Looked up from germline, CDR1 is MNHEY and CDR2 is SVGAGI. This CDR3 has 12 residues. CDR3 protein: CASGDVNQPQHF. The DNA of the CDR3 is TGTGCCAGCGGGGACGTCAATCAGCCCCAGCATTTT.